This is a list of T cell receptor beta chains from one sample in a study of low-dose radiotherapy and immunotherapy resistance in tumors. MiXCR was run by TCRdb on the reads, yielding one entry per CDR3 protein. The repertoire holds around 80,000 distinct CDR3 sequences, with 15% to 20% as singletons. The sample in question was PBMCs, obtained after low-dose radiotherapy plus immunotherapy. The receptors shown here come from a male donor with prostate cancer. Both conserved end residues are part of each CDR3. A D gene is named only where the DNA matches it firmly. Rows give clone size only sometimes, using once, few, many, or a class for an expanded clone.

V	size	D	J	DNA	CDR3
TRBV7-9	many	.	TRBJ1-5	TGTGCCAGCAGCTACGTTAATCAGCCCCAGCATTTT	CASSYVNQPQHF
TRBV28	many	TRBD2	TRBJ2-7	TGTGCCAGCAGCCGACTAGCGGGAGTTTTATCCTACGAGCAGTACTTC	CASSRLAGVLSYEQYF
TRBV4-2	many	.	TRBJ2-3	TGTGCCAGCAGCCCGACTGGAAGCACAGATACGCAGTATTTT	CASSPTGSTDTQYF
TRBV7-2	many	TRBD2	TRBJ2-7	TGTGCCAGCAGCCGGCGGGAGGTTGACGAGCAGTACTTC	CASSRREVDEQYF
TRBV12-3/TRBV12-4	many	TRBD2	TRBJ2-1	TGTGCCAGCAGGGGTCTTGAAGCGGGAGGGGATGAGCAGTTCTTC	CASRGLEAGGDEQFF
TRBV20-1	many	TRBD1	TRBJ2-7	TGCAGTGCTACTAGACCGGGACAGAGTTCCTACGAGCAGTACTTC	CSATRPGQSSYEQYF
TRBV11-2	few	TRBD2	TRBJ2-5	TGTGCCAGCAGCCGGGGGACTACACGACGAGAGACCCAGTACTTC	CASSRGTTRRETQYF
TRBV20-1	many	TRBD1	TRBJ1-5	TGCAGTGCTAGAGCTGAGACAGGGGGTTGGCAGCCCCAGCATTTT	CSARAETGGWQPQHF
TRBV4-1	many	.	TRBJ1-5	TGCGCCAGCAGCCAATATACAGGGAATCAGCCCCAGCATTTT	CASSQYTGNQPQHF
TRBV5-1	few	.	TRBJ2-6	TGCGCCAGCAGCTTGGTCCTCTCTGGGGCCAACGTCCTGACTTTC	CASSLVLSGANVLTF
TRBV20-1	many	TRBD2	TRBJ2-5	TGCAGCGCCTTAGCCGGGACTAGCAACCAGTACTTC	CSALAGTSNQYF
TRBV9	few	.	TRBJ2-2	TGTGCCAGCAGCGTAGGGGGTCGTGGGGGGACCGGGGAGCTGTTTTTT	CASSVGGRGGTGELFF
TRBV6-8	many	TRBD1	TRBJ2-7	TGTGCCAGCAGTTATGGACAGGGGGCCTACGAGCAGTACTTC	CASSYGQGAYEQYF
TRBV6-2/TRBV6-3	.	TRBD1	TRBJ1-5	TGTGCCAGCAGTTACGCTAGATCTTTACAGGGGAGGTTTCCGGATCAGCCCCAGCATTTT	CASSYARSLQGRFPDQPQHF
TRBV9	few	.	TRBJ2-1	TGTGCCAGCAGCGTACAGGGGGGGGACAATGAGCAGTTCTTC	CASSVQGGDNEQFF
TRBV10-3	many	.	TRBJ2-7	TGTGCCATCAGTGAGTCTCGGGGCCGGCCTAGCGAGCAGTACTTC	CAISESRGRPSEQYF
TRBV18	.	.	TRBJ1-6	TGTGCCAGCTCATCCCGGGACACCGATTCACCCCTCCACTTT	CASSSRDTDSPLHF
TRBV30	many	.	TRBJ2-2	TGTGCCTGGAGTGGGTTACCCGGGGAGCTGTTTTTT	CAWSGLPGELFF
TRBV28	many	TRBD1	TRBJ1-2	TGTGCCAGCAGTGACCGGACAGGGGGCTTAGATGGCTACACCTTC	CASSDRTGGLDGYTF
TRBV7-2	few	.	TRBJ2-7	TGTGCCAGCAGCTCAGGGCCCGTCGACGAGCAGTACTTC	CASSSGPVDEQYF
TRBV5-1	.	.	TRBJ2-7	TGCGCCAGCAGCTCTACCTGGGGGGAGCAGTACTTC	CASSSTWGEQYF
TRBV4-2	many	TRBD2	TRBJ2-2	TGTGCCAGCAGCCAAGGACAGGGGACTAGCGGGAGGGCGCACACCGGGGAGCTGTTTTTT	CASSQGQGTSGRAHTGELFF
TRBV6-2/TRBV6-3	many	.	TRBJ2-5	TGTGCCAGCAGCCGAGAAGAGACCCAGTACTTC	CASSREETQYF
TRBV12-3/TRBV12-4	many	.	TRBJ2-7	TGTGCCAGCAGTTTATCACAGGGCCCCTACGAGCAGTACTTC	CASSLSQGPYEQYF
TRBV15	.	.	TRBJ2-3	TGTGCCACCAGCAGAGATCACCAGGGGCGCGGCACAGATACGCAGTATTTT	CATSRDHQGRGTDTQYF
TRBV18	many	.	TRBJ2-7	TGTGCCAGCTCACCAAACCCGGGGGAGCAGTACTTC	CASSPNPGEQYF
TRBV5-4	.	.	TRBJ2-1	TGTGCCAGCAGCGAGCCGGGACCCCCGAACAATGAGCAGTTCTTC	CASSEPGPPNNEQFF
TRBV28	many	TRBD1	TRBJ2-2	TGTGCCAGCAGTTTATATCCCGACAGGGGCACCGGGGAGCTGTTTTTT	CASSLYPDRGTGELFF
TRBV29-1	many	.	TRBJ1-2	TGCAGCGTTGAAGAAGACGTGGGGATCTATGGCTACACCTTC	CSVEEDVGIYGYTF
TRBV5-1	many	TRBD2	TRBJ2-1	TGCGCCAGCAGCTCGATGACTAGCGGGATGAGCAATGAGCAGTTCTTC	CASSSMTSGMSNEQFF
TRBV5-1	many	.	TRBJ1-1	TGCGCCAGCAGCTTGGGGACGGCGGGGAACACTGAAGCTTTCTTT	CASSLGTAGNTEAFF
TRBV28	many	.	TRBJ2-7	TGTGCCAGCACTCATTCCTACGAGCAGTACTTC	CASTHSYEQYF
TRBV20-1	many	TRBD2	TRBJ2-1	TGCAGTGCTAGAGGGGGGGGTAGGGCATACAATGAGCAGTTCTTC	CSARGGGRAYNEQFF
TRBV7-8	many	.	TRBJ2-2	TGTGCCAGCCAACACACCGGGGAGCTGTTTTTT	CASQHTGELFF
TRBV20-1	many	TRBD1	TRBJ2-7	TGCAGTGGGGGACAGTCCGTATCCGAGCAGTACTTC	CSGGQSVSEQYF
TRBV24-1	many	TRBD1	TRBJ2-7	TGTGCCACCAGTGACCCATCAGGGGGCCTCTACGAGCAGTACTTC	CATSDPSGGLYEQYF
TRBV7-3	.	.	TRBJ1-2	TGTGCCAGCAGCTTAACGAGGGAGGGAGACTATGGCTACACCTTC	CASSLTREGDYGYTF
TRBV29-1	many	.	TRBJ2-5	TGCAGCGTTGTTCCTCCTGATAAGACCCAGTACTTC	CSVVPPDKTQYF
TRBV28	many	.	TRBJ2-4	TGTGCCAGCAGTTCAACCACAGGGACAGCCAAAAACATTCAGTACTTC	CASSSTTGTAKNIQYF
TRBV19	many	.	TRBJ2-6	TGTGCCAGTAGATATAACTCGTGGGGCGAGGACTCTGGGGCCAACGTCCTGACTTTC	CASRYNSWGEDSGANVLTF
TRBV9	many	.	TRBJ2-5	TGTGCCAGCAGCGCAGGGGGGGAGACCCAGTACTTC	CASSAGGETQYF
TRBV6-1	many	.	TRBJ2-7	TGTGCCAGCAGTTACACGCGAAGGAGCGAGCAGTACTTC	CASSYTRRSEQYF
TRBV5-1	.	.	TRBJ2-7	TGCGCCAGCAGCTTGGGGGTATGGGACGAGCAGTACTTC	CASSLGVWDEQYF
TRBV7-9	many	.	TRBJ2-2	TGTGCCAGCAGATCATCCGGGGCCAGGAGATTCCCCGGGGAGCTGTTTTTT	CASRSSGARRFPGELFF
TRBV5-1	many	.	TRBJ2-4	TGCGCCAGCAGCCCCGAAGGCAATGCGGCCAAAAACATTCAGTACTTC	CASSPEGNAAKNIQYF
TRBV24-1	.	TRBD2	TRBJ2-1	TGTGCCACCAGTGATGCCGGGACTAGCGGGAGGGACAATGAGCAGTTCTTC	CATSDAGTSGRDNEQFF
TRBV28	many	.	TRBJ1-5	TGTGCCAGCAGTTCATCCGTGAGGGCTTGGAGCAATCAGCCCCAGCATTTT	CASSSSVRAWSNQPQHF
TRBV5-1	many	TRBD1	TRBJ1-2	TGCGCCAGCAGTTACGTCGAGGGGGCCGGGGGCTACACCTTC	CASSYVEGAGGYTF
TRBV30	many	.	TRBJ2-3	TGTGCCTGCAGGGGATCCGGGACTACTAGCACAGATACGCAGTATTTT	CACRGSGTTSTDTQYF
TRBV7-2	many	.	TRBJ2-5	TGTGCCAGCAGCCAAGGGAGTGGTGGAGAGACCCAGTACTTC	CASSQGSGGETQYF
TRBV12-3/TRBV12-4	many	.	TRBJ1-3	TGTGCCAGCAGCTTAGGGGGAAACACCATATATTTT	CASSLGGNTIYF
TRBV7-2	many	.	TRBJ2-5	TGTGCCAGCAGCCCGGGACAATTAGAGACCCAGTACTTC	CASSPGQLETQYF
TRBV18	few	.	TRBJ1-1	TGTGCCAGCTCACCAGCTCCGGGACAAGCAGGCACTGAAGCTTTCTTT	CASSPAPGQAGTEAFF
TRBV4-3	many	.	TRBJ2-1	TGCGCCAGCAGCCAAGATCGTCCGGGAGTCTCCTACAATGAGCAGTTCTTC	CASSQDRPGVSYNEQFF
TRBV27	.	TRBD2	TRBJ2-1	TGTGCCAGCGGGAGACGCCTAGCGGGACTCAATGAGCAGTTCTTC	CASGRRLAGLNEQFF
TRBV5-1	many	.	TRBJ2-5	TGCGCCAGCACCCCAGCATATGCACAAGAGACCCAGTACTTC	CASTPAYAQETQYF
TRBV7-8	.	TRBD2	TRBJ2-7	TGTGCCAGCAGCTTAAAACTAGCGGGAAGCGAGCAGTACTTC	CASSLKLAGSEQYF